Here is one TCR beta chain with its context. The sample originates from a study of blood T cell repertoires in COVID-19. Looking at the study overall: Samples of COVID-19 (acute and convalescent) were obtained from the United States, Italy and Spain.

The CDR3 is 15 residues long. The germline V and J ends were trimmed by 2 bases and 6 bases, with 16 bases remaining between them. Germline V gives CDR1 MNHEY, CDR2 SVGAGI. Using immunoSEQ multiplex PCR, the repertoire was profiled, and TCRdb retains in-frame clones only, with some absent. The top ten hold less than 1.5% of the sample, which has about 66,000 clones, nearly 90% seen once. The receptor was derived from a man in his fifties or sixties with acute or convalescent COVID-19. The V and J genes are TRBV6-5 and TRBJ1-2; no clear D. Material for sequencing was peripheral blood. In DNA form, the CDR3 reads TGTGCCAGCAGTTACGACCACGAGGTGTTAGATGGCTACACCTTC. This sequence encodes CASSYDHEVLDGYTF.